A selection of T cell receptor beta chains follows, all from one sample in a study of blood T cells in healthy people across ages. TCRdb reanalysed the 5' RACE reads using MiXCR and keeps one entry per CDR3 protein. The sample carries 1.4 million to 1.5 million distinct CDR3 sequences, 42% recorded once. Sequencing was done on a sample of blood. Receptor source: a woman between 18 and 29 years old in good health. Both conserved end residues are part of each CDR3. The D gene is left open where the match is weak. For some rows the clone size is stated as once, few or many, or as a class when expanded; others skip it.

DNA,CDR3,V,D,size,J
TGTGCCAGCAGTGCTCGGGAGGGTGAAGCTTTCTTT,CASSAREGEAFF,TRBV21-1,NA,NA,TRBJ1-1
TGTGCCAGCAGTTACTCGACGGGGAGCCAGGGGAAGGCCCTTTACTACGAGCAGTACTTC,CASSYSTGSQGKALYYEQYF,TRBV6-5,NA,NA,TRBJ2-7
TGCGCCAGCAGGACCGGGACCCTGGTAGGTGAAGCTTTCTTT,CASRTGTLVGEAFF,TRBV4-1,NA,once,TRBJ1-1
TGCAGTGCTAGAGGGGGGACTCCCTACAATGAGCAGTTCTTC,CSARGGTPYNEQFF,TRBV20-1,NA,few,TRBJ2-1
TGTGCCAGCAGCAAAACGGCCGAGGGGGAATACCAAGAGACCCAGTACTTC,CASSKTAEGEYQETQYF,TRBV21-1,NA,NA,TRBJ2-5
TGTGCCAGCAGCATATGGACAGGCAACATTTACGAGCAGTACTTC,CASSIWTGNIYEQYF,TRBV7-2,TRBD1,NA,TRBJ2-7
TGCGCCAGCAGCGGGACCGGGACAGCCTACGAGCAGTACTTC,CASSGTGTAYEQYF,TRBV5-1,TRBD1,few,TRBJ2-7
TGCAGCGTGCGGAAGGGACCCTCCTACGAGCAGTACTTC,CSVRKGPSYEQYF,TRBV29-1,NA,NA,TRBJ2-7
TGTGCCAGCAGTTCCCTCCTCGGGAGCCAAGAGACCCAGTACTTC,CASSSLLGSQETQYF,TRBV12-3/TRBV12-4,NA,NA,TRBJ2-5
TGCAGCGTTAGAGGCGGGGCAGGCAATGAGCAGTTCTTC,CSVRGGAGNEQFF,TRBV29-1,NA,NA,TRBJ2-1
TGTGCCAGCAGCTCGGCCTTGGGTCATGGCTACACCTTC,CASSSALGHGYTF,TRBV14,NA,NA,TRBJ1-2
TGTGCCAGCAGCCTAGGCCTCGCTCCGGGACAGCCTACCTACGAGCAGTACTTC,CASSLGLAPGQPTYEQYF,TRBV13,TRBD1,NA,TRBJ2-7
TGTGCCAGCAGTCCCTTCCAAAACGAGCGGTACTTC,CASSPFQNERYF,TRBV6-2/TRBV6-3,NA,NA,TRBJ2-5
TGTGCCAGCAGCTCGGGGACTGGGGCGTTATACGAGCAGTACTTC,CASSSGTGALYEQYF,TRBV11-2,NA,NA,TRBJ2-7
TGTGCCTCCCAGGGGGAATTAGACGAGCAGTACTTC,CASQGELDEQYF,TRBV19,TRBD1,NA,TRBJ2-7
TGTGCCAGCAGCCAGGGGACAGAACCAAACATTCAGTACTTC,CASSQGTEPNIQYF,TRBV7-9,TRBD1,NA,TRBJ2-4
TGCAGTGCTAGAGATCCCAGGGGGACCGAGCAGTACTTC,CSARDPRGTEQYF,TRBV20-1,TRBD1,once,TRBJ2-7
TGTGCCATCAGTGAAAGAGGAGCGGGAGTGGGAGATACGCAGTATTTT,CAISERGAGVGDTQYF,TRBV10-3,TRBD2,NA,TRBJ2-3
TGTGCCAGCAGCCCATGGGACTCGGGTTTCGAGCAGTACTTC,CASSPWDSGFEQYF,TRBV7-9,NA,few,TRBJ2-7
TGTGCCAGCAGCACCAAGACTAGCGGGGATTACACAGATACGCAGTATTTT,CASSTKTSGDYTDTQYF,TRBV21-1,NA,NA,TRBJ2-3
TGCAGTGCTCGGGAGCATACCACAGATACGCAGTATTTT,CSAREHTTDTQYF,TRBV20-1,NA,few,TRBJ2-3
TGTGCCAGCAGCCACCCAAGAGGGGGCAGGGACAGCTCCTACGAGCAGTACTTC,CASSHPRGGRDSSYEQYF,TRBV14,TRBD1,NA,TRBJ2-7
TGCAGTGCTAGAGACGGACTTACTTTACCCAATGAGCAGTTCTTC,CSARDGLTLPNEQFF,TRBV20-1,NA,few,TRBJ2-1
TGCGCCAGCAGCGCTCAGGGGGGCACTAAAGCTTTCTTT,CASSAQGGTKAFF,TRBV5-1,TRBD1,NA,TRBJ1-1
TGTGCCAGCAGCCAGGCGTCGAGCAAGGGCACAGATACGCAGTATTTT,CASSQASSKGTDTQYF,TRBV4-2,NA,few,TRBJ2-3
TGTGCCAGCAGTGAAGCGGGCAGGGGCTACTATGGCTACACCTTC,CASSEAGRGYYGYTF,TRBV2,NA,NA,TRBJ1-2
TGCAGTGCTAGAATGCGACTAGCGATGAATGAGCAGTTCTTC,CSARMRLAMNEQFF,TRBV20-1,TRBD2,NA,TRBJ2-1
TGTGCCAGCAGTTTATGGAGGGAAGATACGCAGTATTTT,CASSLWREDTQYF,TRBV27,NA,few,TRBJ2-3
TGTGCCAGCAGCGATCCGTTGCGCGGTTTCGATCAGCCCCAGCATTTT,CASSDPLRGFDQPQHF,TRBV7-2,NA,few,TRBJ1-5
TGTGCCAGCAGTTACCCTAACCGGGACACATCCTCCTACGGGCAGTACTTC,CASSYPNRDTSSYGQYF,TRBV6-6,NA,NA,TRBJ2-5
TGTGCCAGCAGTCGGTGGGGCCCGGGCAATCAGCCCCAGCATTTT,CASSRWGPGNQPQHF,TRBV27,NA,NA,TRBJ1-5
TGTGCCAGCAGCAAACGACAGGGGGCGCGTTGGAGACTCTCCTACGAGCAGTACTTC,CASSKRQGARWRLSYEQYF,TRBV21-1,NA,NA,TRBJ2-7
TGTGCCAGCAGCTTAGCGGGGGGGGCGAAGGGCAATCAGCCCCAGCATTTT,CASSLAGGAKGNQPQHF,TRBV7-2,NA,NA,TRBJ1-5
TGTGCCAGCAGTTACGCGGAGAGCAATCAGCCCCAGCATTTT,CASSYAESNQPQHF,TRBV6-6,NA,few,TRBJ1-5
TGTGCCAGCAGTTTAGTAAGCGGGGGGCTCAATGAGCAGTTCTTC,CASSLVSGGLNEQFF,TRBV12-3/TRBV12-4,TRBD2,many,TRBJ2-1
TGCAGTGCTAATACGGGGGGACCAGATACGCAGTATTTT,CSANTGGPDTQYF,TRBV20-1,TRBD2,few,TRBJ2-3
TGCAGCGTTGAGGGGGTCCAGAGGGGTTGGGAGACCCAGTACTTC,CSVEGVQRGWETQYF,TRBV29-1,NA,few,TRBJ2-5
TGTGCCAGCACGAACAGGGTAGGGAACGAGCAGTACTTC,CASTNRVGNEQYF,TRBV25-1,NA,few,TRBJ2-7
TGTGCCAGCAGGATCCCGGGACAAGGAAACACCATATATTTT,CASRIPGQGNTIYF,TRBV12-3/TRBV12-4,NA,NA,TRBJ1-3
TGTGCCAGCAGCCCAACTAGAGTCGCCTACGAGCAGTTCTTC,CASSPTRVAYEQFF,TRBV7-8,NA,NA,TRBJ2-1
TGCAGTGCTAGACACGTTCTAGGGTATGAGCAGTTCTTC,CSARHVLGYEQFF,TRBV20-1,NA,few,TRBJ2-1
TGTGCCAGCAGTGCCACCCGGGCGGGAGTTAATGAGCAGTACTTC,CASSATRAGVNEQYF,TRBV12-3/TRBV12-4,TRBD2,few,TRBJ2-7
TGTGCCAGCAGCCCCGGGGAGGCTGAAGCTTTCTTT,CASSPGEAEAFF,TRBV2,NA,NA,TRBJ1-1
TGCAGTGCTAGGGGTGGGACTAGCGGGAGGGCGGCTTCGGCCAACAATGAGCAGTTCTTC,CSARGGTSGRAASANNEQFF,TRBV20-1,TRBD2,few,TRBJ2-1
TGTGCCGTGGGGCCCTACGAGCAGTACTTC,CAVGPYEQYF,TRBV30,NA,NA,TRBJ2-7
TGTGCCAGCAGCTTATATCACGGGAGGCAGACCCAGTACTTC,CASSLYHGRQTQYF,TRBV7-2,TRBD2,NA,TRBJ2-5
TGCAGTGCTAGGGGGGGCTTATTCGAGCGGGACTCCTACGAGCAGTACTTC,CSARGGLFERDSYEQYF,TRBV20-1,NA,NA,TRBJ2-7